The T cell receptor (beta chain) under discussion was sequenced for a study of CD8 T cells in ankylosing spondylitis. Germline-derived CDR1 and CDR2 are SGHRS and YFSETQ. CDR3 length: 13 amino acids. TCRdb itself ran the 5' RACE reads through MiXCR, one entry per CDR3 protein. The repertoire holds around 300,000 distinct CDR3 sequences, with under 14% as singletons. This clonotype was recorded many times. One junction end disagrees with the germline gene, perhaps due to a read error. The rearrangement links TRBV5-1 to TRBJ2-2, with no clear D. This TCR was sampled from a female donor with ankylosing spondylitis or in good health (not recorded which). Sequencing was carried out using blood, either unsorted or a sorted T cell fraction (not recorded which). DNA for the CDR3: TGTGCCAGCAGCTTGGTACCAACCGGGGAGCTGTTTTTT. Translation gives CASSLVPTGELFF.